This T cell receptor beta chain appears in the sequencing data of a study of cytomegalovirus exposure and HLA in healthy donors. Across the study: A later analysis reported the same platform for the approximately 110 validation repertoires and the roughly 630 first-cohort repertoires.

Sequenced by immunoSEQ multiplex PCR; TCRdb stores in-frame clones only, minus some. The data show 250,000 to 350,000 clones, around 90% seen once. This clone is a singleton in its sample. What it recognizes is unknown. Trimming left V 7 bases short and J 4 bases short, with 6 bases between. The CDR3 runs to 11 residues. The germline CDR1 and CDR2 sequences are SEHNR and FQNEAQ (reference sequence). Study-wide results and limits: In the 120 validation repertoires, about 94% of cluster scores exceeded 0, per a later analysis. In vitro work confirmed that three CMV-associated chains recognize CMV antigens. Most sequenced TCRs were rare (though some public TCRs occurred in many donors).

Sequenced input: PBMCs. The V call is TRBV7-9, the J call TRBJ2-3; D unclear. The sequence was collected from a man aged 30-40 years in good health and CMV-seronegative. CDR3 region: CASTPSDTQYF. The CDR3 DNA follows: TGTGCCAGCACCCCCTCAGATACGCAGTATTTT.